This T cell receptor (beta chain) was documented in a study of cytotoxic CD8 clonotypes in ibrutinib-treated CLL. The J segment lost 0 bases and the V segment lost 5 bases, leaving 7 bases of the junction unmatched. Germline CDR1 reads SGHVS; CDR2 reads FNYEAQ. CDR3 length: 16 amino acids. Profiled with immunoSEQ multiplex PCR; TCRdb holds only in-frame clones, not every one. This table holds 150,000 to 200,000 clones, approximately 91% found once. Sequences were derived from PBMCs, sampled at disease progression, from a patient treated with ibrutinib. The sequence was collected from a human donor with chronic lymphocytic leukemia. The V gene is TRBV7-6, the J gene TRBJ1-1; the match to TRBD1 covers 9 bases. Here the CDR3 DNA reads TGTGCCAGCAGCCCTCAAGGGACAGGGATGAACACTGAAGCTTTCTTT. It is translated as CASSPQGTGMNTEAFF.